One and the same sample provided the 5 T cell receptor beta chains below, sequenced in a study of shared clonotypes between healthy human individuals. The assay was immunoSEQ multiplex PCR, and TCRdb's table has in-frame clones only and misses some. Counted here are some 2,100,000 clones, about 94% occurring once; the ten biggest clones make up approximately 0.13%. Sequencing was done on a sample of naive CD4+ T cells sorted from blood. Noted subset: CD45RA+ positively selected. The receptors were sampled from a man between 18 and 29 years old in good health.

The gene calls are TRBV4-2 and TRBJ2-7; no clear D gene. The CDR3 has 14 residues. Germline V gene data show CDR1 as LGHNA and CDR2 as YNFKEQ. Trimming took off 0 bases at V and 11 bases at J, with 17 bases between the two ends. In nucleotides, the CDR3 is TGTGCCAGCAGCCAAGACCCTCCCCCGAGTGAGGAGTACTTC. Translation: CASSQDPPPSEEYF.

The V call is TRBV11-2, the J call TRBJ2-1, with 12 nucleotides matching TRBD2. The ends lost 0 bases at V and 10 bases at J; junction bases unmatched: 7. Germline CDR1 is SGHAT and CDR2 is FQNNGV. This CDR3 region has 16 residues. The CDR3 nucleotides are TGTGCCAGCAGCTTAGATAGACTAGCGGGAGCTCGCGAGCAGTTCTTC. This translates into CASSLDRLAGAREQFF.

Comment on this clone: In the same sample, other DNA sequences code for this CDR3. The chain has TRBV20-1 and TRBJ1-2; TRBD1 is a possible D gene (5 bases). V was shortened by 3 bases and J by 6 bases, with 8 bases between the two germline ends. CDR3 length: 11 residues. Per the germline V gene, CDR1 is DFQATT and CDR2 is SNEGSKA (reference sequence). The CDR3 nucleotides read TGCAGTGCTAGGGGGGGAAATGGCTACACCTTC. This encodes CSARGGNGYTF.

The rearrangement joins TRBV28 to TRBJ2-7; D not resolved. The CDR3 length is 12 residues. V was clipped by 6 bases and J by 4 bases, with 10 bases between them. Germline V gene sequence: CDR1 MDHEN, CDR2 SYDVKM. CDR3 sequence reads: CASSANQYEQYF. The CDR3 DNA sequence: TGTGCCAGCAGCGCCAACCAGTACGAGCAGTACTTC.

The V and J genes are TRBV6-6 and TRBJ2-1; D is possibly TRBD2 (6 bases). This CDR3 comprises 16 residues. Trimming stripped 0 bases from V and 2 bases from J, with 11 bases between. Germline V CDR1 and CDR2: MNHNY, SVGAGI (reference sequence). This CDR3 is CASSYSRGTPYNEQFF. For the CDR3, the DNA is TGTGCCAGCAGTTACTCGCGGGGCACGCCCTACAATGAGCAGTTCTTC.